The clone carrying this T cell receptor (beta chain) was seen only a few times. This specimen belongs to a study of T-cell reconstitution after alpha-beta-depleted transplantation in children. A library of TCRbeta sequences, prepared with unique molecular identifiers, was generated. TCRdb processed the PCR reads anew with MiXCR; each CDR3 protein has one entry. The sample holds 450,000 to 600,000 distinct CDR3 sequences, about 18% seen once. The CDR3 is made up of 10 amino acids. Looked up from germline, CDR1 is SQVTM and CDR2 is ANQGSEA. Trimming took off 5 bases at V and 3 bases at J, with 4 bases between the two ends.

Sequenced material: PBMCs from the stem cell graft donor, taken from the stem cell graft. The sequence was collected from a human donor who donated a stem cell graft to a child with acute lymphoblastic leukemia. The chain links TRBV29-1 to TRBJ2-5; no clear D gene. CDR3 amino acids: CSVRKETQYF. DNA for the CDR3: TGCAGCGTTAGAAAAGAGACCCAGTACTTC.